This TCR beta chain was documented in a study of T cells after yellow fever vaccination. Study in general: When fractions had low cell numbers, they were prepared with SMART-Seq v4 Ultra Low Input. Study outcomes and limitations: Compared with primary, the secondary response was weaker and peaked at day 5, not 15. Subsequent to the booster, the majority of primary-vaccination clones reappeared (about 97% CD4, about 90% CD8).

From the 5' RACE reads, TCRdb called clonotypes with MiXCR, one entry per CDR3 protein. This table has tens of thousands of distinct CDR3 sequences, approximately 6.1% appearing once. In its sample, this clonotype was seen many times. The antigen remains undetermined. This sequence originates from a man between 18 and 29 years old who received the YFV17D yellow fever vaccine. Sequencing was performed on CD8+ T cells sorted from PBMCs, taken 45 days after the first yellow fever vaccination.

CDR3 region: CASSFLGGTQPQHF. In DNA form, the CDR3 reads TGTGCCAGCAGTTTTTTAGGGGGCACTCAGCCCCAGCATTTT. J is TRBJ1-5 and V is TRBV27, with 7 bases identical to TRBD1. V trimming: 3 bases; J trimming: 6 bases; junction bases outside the gene matches: 5. The CDR3 is 14 residues long. Germline V gives CDR1 MNHEY, CDR2 SMNVEV (reference sequence).